These T cell receptor beta chains were read from a single sample in a study of control samples from healthy donors and cancer patients. Repertoires were generated with immunoSEQ multiplex PCR, while TCRdb's copy carries only in-frame clones and drops some. The sample gives 100,000 to 150,000 clones, more than 75% of which show up once; around 3% is in the top ten. The sample taken for sequencing was blood. Receptors originate from a man aged 55 to 69 in good health. Both conserved end residues are part of each CDR3. D genes are given only for firm matches. Clone size is not always given. Where it is, it says once, few, many or a class for expanded clones.

size	V	J	D	CDR3	DNA
.	TRBV3-1/TRBV3-2	TRBJ2-2	.	CASSQAGSDTGELFF	TGTGCCAGCAGCCAAGCAGGGTCCGACACCGGGGAGCTGTTTTTT
.	TRBV4-2	TRBJ2-7	.	CASSQDFGPPYEQYF	TGTGCCAGCAGCCAAGATTTTGGGCCTCCCTACGAGCAGTACTTC
.	TRBV18	TRBJ1-2	.	CASSPRGVGYGYTF	TGTGCCAGCTCACCACGGGGTGTTGGCTATGGCTACACCTTC
.	TRBV7-2	TRBJ1-2	.	CASSFRQTQLVVTF	TGTGCCAGCAGCTTCAGACAGACACAGCTGGTCGTCACCTTC
once	TRBV28	TRBJ1-5	.	CASSLLRLAPQHF	TGTGCCAGCAGTCTCCTTAGGCTGGCGCCCCAGCATTTT
.	TRBV6-5	TRBJ1-1	.	CASSSGGIRAFF	TGTGCCAGCAGTTCCGGAGGGATTAGGGCTTTCTTT
.	TRBV7-2	TRBJ2-1	.	CATRTADSYNEQFF	TGTGCCACCCGGACGGCCGATTCCTACAATGAGCAGTTCTTC
.	TRBV30	TRBJ1-1	TRBD1	CAWTLAGGAGTEAFF	TGTGCCTGGACCCTAGCAGGGGGGGCCGGGACTGAAGCTTTCTTT
once	TRBV6-5	TRBJ2-5	TRBD1	CASRLQGAGETQYF	TGTGCCAGCAGACTACAGGGGGCGGGAGAGACCCAGTACTTC
.	TRBV27	TRBJ1-6	.	CASSFPSYNSPLHF	TGTGCCAGCAGCTTTCCCTCCTATAATTCACCCCTCCACTTT
.	TRBV27	TRBJ1-1	.	CASSFSRGNTEAFF	TGTGCCAGCAGTTTTAGCAGAGGGAACACTGAAGCTTTCTTT
.	TRBV20-1	TRBJ2-7	.	CSASHAAGFSYEQYF	TGCAGTGCTAGTCATGCAGCGGGCTTCTCCTACGAGCAGTACTTC
few	TRBV27	TRBJ2-7	.	CASSSLTTKYGHF	TGTGCCAGCAGTTCCCTCACTACCAAATACGGGCACTTC
.	TRBV6-6	TRBJ1-2	TRBD1	CASSYPTLTGAGYTF	TGTGCCAGCAGTTACCCGACCCTGACAGGGGCGGGCTACACCTTC
.	TRBV6-5	TRBJ2-3	.	CAGGAGFTDTQYF	TGTGCCGGGGGCGCGGGTTTCACAGATACGCAGTATTTT
.	TRBV30	TRBJ2-3	.	CAWRAGVADTQYF	TGTGCCTGGAGAGCAGGGGTTGCAGATACGCAGTATTTT
.	TRBV2	TRBJ1-1	TRBD1	CASSVVTRQGDAFF	TGTGCCAGCAGTGTAGTTACTCGACAGGGGGACGCTTTCTTT
.	TRBV5-1	TRBJ2-7	TRBD2	CASSFLAGGTYEQYF	TGCGCCAGCAGCTTCCTAGCGGGGGGAACCTACGAGCAGTACTTC
.	TRBV6-1	TRBJ1-5	TRBD1	CASSEQQGMNQPQHF	TGTGCCAGCAGTGAACAACAGGGGATGAATCAGCCCCAGCATTTT
.	TRBV21-1	TRBJ2-7	.	CASSKAPGQGSYEQYF	TGTGCCAGCAGCAAAGCCCCGGGACAGGGATCCTACGAGCAGTACTTC
.	TRBV6-1	TRBJ2-5	.	CASSEQGRETQYF	TGTGCCAGCAGTGAACAGGGTAGAGAGACCCAGTACTTC
.	TRBV23-1	TRBJ2-7	.	CASSPRGADIPFYEQYF	TGCGCCAGCAGTCCCAGGGGGGCGGACATCCCCTTCTACGAGCAGTACTTC
few	TRBV10-2	TRBJ2-4	TRBD2	CASKLSGGIAKNIQYF	TGCGCCAGCAAGCTTAGCGGGGGCATAGCCAAAAACATTCAGTACTTC
.	TRBV7-2	TRBJ2-2	.	CASTRTANTGELFF	TGTGCCAGCACCCGGACAGCAAACACCGGGGAGCTGTTTTTT
.	TRBV9	TRBJ1-3	.	CASSAGMSGNTIYF	TGTGCCAGCAGCGCTGGGATGTCTGGAAACACCATATATTTT
.	TRBV5-1	TRBJ1-1	.	CASSLSGRYTEAFF	TGCGCCAGCAGCCTCTCGGGACGGTACACTGAAGCTTTCTTT
.	TRBV20-1	TRBJ2-1	.	CSAARVDEQFF	TGCAGTGCCGCGCGTGTAGATGAGCAGTTCTTC
.	TRBV19	TRBJ1-1	.	CASSPQLQGLNTEAFF	TGTGCCAGTAGTCCGCAATTACAGGGTTTGAACACTGAAGCTTTCTTT
.	TRBV9	TRBJ2-1	TRBD1	CASSVTLTGVDEQFF	TGTGCCAGCAGCGTGACGCTGACAGGGGTCGATGAGCAGTTCTTC
once	TRBV5-1	TRBJ1-2	.	CASSLELGGIANYGYTF	TGCGCCAGCAGCTTGGAGCTGGGGGGTATCGCTAACTATGGCTACACCTTC
.	TRBV3-1/TRBV3-2	TRBJ1-6	TRBD1	CASSQPGRGKGSPLHF	TGTGCCAGCAGCCAACCCGGCAGGGGGAAGGGTTCACCCCTCCACTTT
.	TRBV27	TRBJ2-1	.	CASRLSIPSYNEQFF	TGTGCCAGCAGGCTCTCTATACCCTCCTACAATGAGCAGTTCTTC
.	TRBV19	TRBJ1-1	TRBD1	CASSIGFWDSNTEAFF	TGTGCCAGTAGTATAGGCTTCTGGGACAGCAACACTGAAGCTTTCTTT
.	TRBV11-3	TRBJ2-6	TRBD2	CASSRGEGNSGANVLTF	TGTGCCAGCAGCCGTGGGGAGGGGAACTCTGGGGCCAACGTCCTGACTTTC
.	TRBV6-2/TRBV6-3	TRBJ2-7	.	CASSYGLPYEQYF	TGTGCCAGCAGTTACGGACTGCCCTACGAGCAGTACTTC
.	TRBV28	TRBJ1-2	.	CASSRVTGYTF	TGTGCCAGCAGCAGGGTAACTGGCTACACCTTC
.	TRBV24-1	TRBJ1-2	.	CATSGDNGDYGYTF	TGTGCCACCAGTGGGGACAACGGAGACTATGGCTACACCTTC
.	TRBV2	TRBJ2-1	.	CASRSPGRDEQFF	TGTGCCAGCAGATCTCCGGGACGGGATGAGCAGTTCTTC
.	TRBV20-1	TRBJ1-6	.	CSAYTGGLHF	TGCAGTGCCTACACCGGGGGTCTCCACTTT
once	TRBV11-1	TRBJ2-7	TRBD1	CASSLGQGPYEQYF	TGTGCCAGCAGCCTGGGACAGGGGCCTTACGAGCAGTACTTC
.	TRBV7-8	TRBJ1-5	TRBD1	CASSEITGVAQPQHF	TGTGCCAGCAGCGAGATTACAGGGGTAGCTCAGCCCCAGCATTTT
once	TRBV7-8	TRBJ1-5	.	CASSLAYENQPQHF	TGTGCCAGCAGCTTAGCCTACGAAAATCAGCCCCAGCATTTT
.	TRBV7-9	TRBJ2-2	.	CASSPRTDHTGELFF	TGTGCCAGCAGCCCCAGGACAGACCACACCGGGGAGCTGTTTTTT
.	TRBV18	TRBJ1-2	.	CASSPLADLSYGYTF	TGTGCCAGCTCACCATTAGCGGACCTCTCCTATGGCTACACCTTC
.	TRBV10-3	TRBJ2-7	.	CAISEDQQGFYEQYF	TGTGCCATCAGTGAGGACCAACAGGGTTTCTACGAGCAGTACTTC
.	TRBV10-3	TRBJ1-2	.	CAIRAKQVNYGYTF	TGTGCCATCAGAGCTAAACAGGTTAACTATGGCTACACCTTC
.	TRBV7-9	TRBJ2-7	.	CASSLARASTVEYEQYF	TGTGCCAGCAGCTTAGCGCGGGCTTCGACAGTTGAATACGAGCAGTACTTC
.	TRBV2	TRBJ1-5	.	CASSAGGRYQPQHF	TGTGCCAGCAGTGCAGGTGGGAGGTATCAGCCCCAGCATTTT